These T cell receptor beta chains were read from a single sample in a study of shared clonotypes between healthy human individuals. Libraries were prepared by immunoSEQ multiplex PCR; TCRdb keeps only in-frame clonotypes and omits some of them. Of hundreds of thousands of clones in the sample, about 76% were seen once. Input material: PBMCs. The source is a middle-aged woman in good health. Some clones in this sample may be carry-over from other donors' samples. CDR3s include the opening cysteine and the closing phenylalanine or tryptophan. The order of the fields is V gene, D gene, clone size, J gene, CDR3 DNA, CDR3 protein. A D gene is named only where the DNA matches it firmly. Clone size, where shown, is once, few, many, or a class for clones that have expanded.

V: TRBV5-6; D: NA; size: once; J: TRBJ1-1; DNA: TGTGCCAGCAGCGGGACACTGAACACTGAAGCTTTCTTT; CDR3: CASSGTLNTEAFF
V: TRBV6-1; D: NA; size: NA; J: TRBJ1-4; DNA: TGTGCCAGCAGAGGGACGTCCGGGGAAAAACTGTTTTTT; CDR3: CASRGTSGEKLFF
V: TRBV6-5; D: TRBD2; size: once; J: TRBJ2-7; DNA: TGTGCCAGCAGCCCTAGCGGGAGTTACGAGCAGTACTTC; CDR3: CASSPSGSYEQYF
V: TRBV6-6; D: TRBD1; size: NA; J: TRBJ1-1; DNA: TGTGCCAGCAGCCGACAGGGGTGGAGCACTGAAGCTTTCTTT; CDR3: CASSRQGWSTEAFF
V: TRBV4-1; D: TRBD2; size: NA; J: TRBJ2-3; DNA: TGCGCCAGCAGCTCCCCCTCCGGGACTAGCGGCACCGATACGCAGTATTTT; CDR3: CASSSPSGTSGTDTQYF
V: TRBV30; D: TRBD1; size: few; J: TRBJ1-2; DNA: TGTGCCTGGACGTCGACAGGGGAGGGCTACACCTTC; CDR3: CAWTSTGEGYTF
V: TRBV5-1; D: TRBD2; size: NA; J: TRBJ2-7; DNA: TGCGCCAGCAGCCCGACTAGCGGACGCTACGAGCAGTACTTC; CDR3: CASSPTSGRYEQYF
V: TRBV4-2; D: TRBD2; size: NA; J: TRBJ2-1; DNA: TGTGCCAGCAGCCAAGCTAGCGGGAGAAGTTATGAGCAGTTCTTC; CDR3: CASSQASGRSYEQFF
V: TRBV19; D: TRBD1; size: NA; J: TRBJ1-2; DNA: TGTGCCAGTAGTACTCGACAGGGCGGCTATGGCTACACCTTC; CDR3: CASSTRQGGYGYTF
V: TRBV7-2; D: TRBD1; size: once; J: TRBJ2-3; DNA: TGTGCCAGCAGCTTATGGCAGGGGGCAGATACGCAGTATTTT; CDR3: CASSLWQGADTQYF
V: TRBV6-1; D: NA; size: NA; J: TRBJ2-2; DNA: TGTGCCAGCACCCCCCGGGGCACCGGGGAGCTGTTTTTT; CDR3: CASTPRGTGELFF
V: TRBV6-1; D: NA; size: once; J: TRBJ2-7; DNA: TGTGCCAGCAGCCAACCCCACCACGAGCAGTACTTC; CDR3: CASSQPHHEQYF
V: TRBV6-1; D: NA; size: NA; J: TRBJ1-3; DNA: TGTGCCAGCATCACAGGGTCAGCTGGAAACACCATATATTTT; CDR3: CASITGSAGNTIYF
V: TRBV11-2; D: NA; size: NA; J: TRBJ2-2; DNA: TGTGCCAGCAGCTTATCTGCCGGGGAGCTGTTTTTT; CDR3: CASSLSAGELFF
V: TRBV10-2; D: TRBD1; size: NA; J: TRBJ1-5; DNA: TGCGCCAGCAGGAACGACAGGGAGGCTCAGCCCCAGCATTTT; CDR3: CASRNDREAQPQHF
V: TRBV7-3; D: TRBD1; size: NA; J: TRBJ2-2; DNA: TGTGCCAGCAGCACCGGACAGGGGCGTAATGGCGGGGAGCTGTTTTTT; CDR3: CASSTGQGRNGGELFF
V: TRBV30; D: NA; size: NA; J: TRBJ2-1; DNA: TGTGCCTGGAGTTTTGGACTAACGGGTAATGAGCAGTTCTTC; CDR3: CAWSFGLTGNEQFF
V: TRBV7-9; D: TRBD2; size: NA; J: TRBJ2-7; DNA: TGTGCCAGCAGCTTGGGGGGGACTAGCTCCGAGCAGTACTTC; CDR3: CASSLGGTSSEQYF
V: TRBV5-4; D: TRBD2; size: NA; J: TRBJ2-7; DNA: TGTGCCAGCAGCTTGGAGGGAGGGACCTACGAGCAGTACTTC; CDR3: CASSLEGGTYEQYF
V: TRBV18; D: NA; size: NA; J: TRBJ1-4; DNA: TGTGCCAGCTCACCGAGCGGGACAAGGAATGAAAAACTGTTTTTT; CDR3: CASSPSGTRNEKLFF
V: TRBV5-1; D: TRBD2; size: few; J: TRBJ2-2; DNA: TGCGCCAGCAGCGAACAAGCGGGAGGGAACACCGGGGAGCTGTTTTTT; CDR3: CASSEQAGGNTGELFF
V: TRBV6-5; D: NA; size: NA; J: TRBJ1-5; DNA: TGTGCCAGCAGTTACTTACGGTATAGCAATCAGCCCCAGCATTTT; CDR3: CASSYLRYSNQPQHF
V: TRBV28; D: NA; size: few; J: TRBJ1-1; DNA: NA; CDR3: CASSLRAGALNTEAFF
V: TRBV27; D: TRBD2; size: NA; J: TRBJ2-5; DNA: TGTGCCAGCAGCCCCCTATGGGTGGGAGGGCTGTCTGAGACCCAGTACTTC; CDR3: CASSPLWVGGLSETQYF
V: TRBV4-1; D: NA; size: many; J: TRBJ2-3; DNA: TGCGCCAGCAGCCAAGATCTTCAGGCAGGGTATACAGATACGCAGTATTTT; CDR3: CASSQDLQAGYTDTQYF
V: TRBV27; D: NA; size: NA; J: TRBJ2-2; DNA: TGTGCCAGCAGTTTATGGAGCACCGGGGAGCTGTTTTTT; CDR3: CASSLWSTGELFF
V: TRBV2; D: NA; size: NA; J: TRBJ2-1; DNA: TGTGCCAGCAGAGCCCCGGAATCGAATGAGCAGTTCTTC; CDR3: CASRAPESNEQFF
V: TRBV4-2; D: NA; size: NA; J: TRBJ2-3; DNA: TGTGCCAGCAGAGACTATAGCGGAAGCACAGATACGCAGTATTTT; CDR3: CASRDYSGSTDTQYF
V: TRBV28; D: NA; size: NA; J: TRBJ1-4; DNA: TGTGCCAGCAGGCCGGACGGGAGGGGGAAAAAACTGTTTTTT; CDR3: CASRPDGRGKKLFF
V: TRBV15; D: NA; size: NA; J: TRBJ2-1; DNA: TGTGCCACCAGCAGAGATGGGCTTGAGCAGTTCTTC; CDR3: CATSRDGLEQFF
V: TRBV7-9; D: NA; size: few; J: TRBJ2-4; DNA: TGTGCCAGCAGCTTAGCGGGAGAGGTAAACATTCAGTACTTC; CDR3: CASSLAGEVNIQYF
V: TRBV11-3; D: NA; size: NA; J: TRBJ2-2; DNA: TGTGCCAGCAGTTCTGCTCGCACCGGGGAGCTGTTTTTT; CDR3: CASSSARTGELFF
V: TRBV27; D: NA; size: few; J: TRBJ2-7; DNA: TGTGCCAGCAGTTTGCGGGTACCCTACGAGCAGTACTTC; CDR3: CASSLRVPYEQYF
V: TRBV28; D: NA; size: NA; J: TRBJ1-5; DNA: TGTGCCAGCAGTTTACAGATTAGCAATCAGCCCCAGCATTTT; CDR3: CASSLQISNQPQHF
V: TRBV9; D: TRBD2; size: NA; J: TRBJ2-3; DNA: TGTGCCAGCAGCGCAAGCGGGGATCGCACAGATACGCAGTATTTT; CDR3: CASSASGDRTDTQYF
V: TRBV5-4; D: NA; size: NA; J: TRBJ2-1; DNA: TGTGCCAGCAGCTCGCCGGGGAGAGAAAATGAGCAGTTCTTC; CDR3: CASSSPGRENEQFF
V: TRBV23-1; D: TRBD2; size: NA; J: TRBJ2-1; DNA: TGCGCCAGCAGTCAATCGGCTAGCGGGAGCTCCTACAATGAGCAGTTCTTC; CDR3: CASSQSASGSSYNEQFF
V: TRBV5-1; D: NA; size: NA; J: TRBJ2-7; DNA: TGCGCCAGCAGCTTCGGGGTGGGAGCCTACGAGCAGTACTTC; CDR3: CASSFGVGAYEQYF
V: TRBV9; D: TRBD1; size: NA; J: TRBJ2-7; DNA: TGTGCCAGCAGCCCCGGGACAGGATTAGGGTACGAGCAGTACTTC; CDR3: CASSPGTGLGYEQYF
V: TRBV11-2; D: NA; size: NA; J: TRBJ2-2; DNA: TGTGCCAGCAGCGCCCAACAGGGCTTGGCCGGGGAGCTGTTTTTT; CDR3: CASSAQQGLAGELFF
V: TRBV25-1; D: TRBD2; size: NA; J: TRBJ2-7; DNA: TGTGCCAGCAGTGAGGCGGGAGTTTACGAGCAGTACTTC; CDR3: CASSEAGVYEQYF
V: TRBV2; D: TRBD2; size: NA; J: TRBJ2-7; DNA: TGTGCCAGCGGTAGCGGGAGTGCCTACGAGCAGTACTTC; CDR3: CASGSGSAYEQYF
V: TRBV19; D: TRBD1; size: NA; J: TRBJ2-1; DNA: TGTGCCAGTAGTCTCACCGCCGGGACAGGCCCGTTCTTC; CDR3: CASSLTAGTGPFF
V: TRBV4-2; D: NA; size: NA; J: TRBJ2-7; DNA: TGTGCCAGCAGCCAAGCGCTCGGGTCCTACGAGCAGTACTTC; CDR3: CASSQALGSYEQYF
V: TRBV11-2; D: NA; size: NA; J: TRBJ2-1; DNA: TGTGCCAGCAGGAACTACAGGGAGAACCACAATGAGCAGTTCTTC; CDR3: CASRNYRENHNEQFF
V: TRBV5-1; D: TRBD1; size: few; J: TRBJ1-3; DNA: TGCGCCAGCAGCGGGGGGACAGGGAGTGGAAACACCATATATTTT; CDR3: CASSGGTGSGNTIYF
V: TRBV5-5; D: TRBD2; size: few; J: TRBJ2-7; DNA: TGTGCCAGCAGCTGGGCCGGGACTAGCGTGTACTACGAGCAGTACTTC; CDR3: CASSWAGTSVYYEQYF
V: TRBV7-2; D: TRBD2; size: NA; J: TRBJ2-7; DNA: TGTGCCAGCAGCTCCTACATTTCGGGACTAGCGGTATACGAGCAGTACTTC; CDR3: CASSSYISGLAVYEQYF
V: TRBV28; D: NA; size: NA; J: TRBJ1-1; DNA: TGTGCCAGCAGTACTTACACTGAAGCTTTCTTT; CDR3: CASSTYTEAFF
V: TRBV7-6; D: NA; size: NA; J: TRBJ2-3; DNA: TGTGCCAGCAGCTTGAGCATACTTCCCACAGATACGCAGTATTTT; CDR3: CASSLSILPTDTQYF
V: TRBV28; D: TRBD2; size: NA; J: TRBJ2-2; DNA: TGTGCCAGCAGTTTACAACTAGCGGGAAACACCGGGGAGCTGTTTTTT; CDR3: CASSLQLAGNTGELFF
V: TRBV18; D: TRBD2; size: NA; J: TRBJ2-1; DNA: TGTGCCAGCTCACCAGAAACGAGAGCGGGATTATACAATGAGCAGTTCTTC; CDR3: CASSPETRAGLYNEQFF
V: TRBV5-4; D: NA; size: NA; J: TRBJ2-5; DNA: TGTGCCAGCAGCTTGGCCCGCGGGGTAGAGACCCAGTACTTC; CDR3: CASSLARGVETQYF
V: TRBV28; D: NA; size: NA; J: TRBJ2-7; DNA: TGTGCCAGCAGTCCAGGGGACTCCTCCTCCTACGAGCAGTACTTC; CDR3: CASSPGDSSSYEQYF
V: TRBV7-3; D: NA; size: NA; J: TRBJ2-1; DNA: TGTGCCAGCAGCTTGGGACGTAGCATTGGGAATGAGCAGTTCTTC; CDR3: CASSLGRSIGNEQFF
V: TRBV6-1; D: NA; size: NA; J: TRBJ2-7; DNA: TGTGCCGGCAGTGAATGGGGGCGGGCCTTACCCTACGAGCAGTACTTC; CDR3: CAGSEWGRALPYEQYF
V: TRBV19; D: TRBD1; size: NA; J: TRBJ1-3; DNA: TGTGCCAGTAGTATAGACAGGGGGCTTGGAAACACCATATATTTT; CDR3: CASSIDRGLGNTIYF
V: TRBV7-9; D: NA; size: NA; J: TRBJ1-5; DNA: TGTGCCAGCGGCCTTGGGGGGCGAGATCAGCCCCAGCATTTT; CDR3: CASGLGGRDQPQHF
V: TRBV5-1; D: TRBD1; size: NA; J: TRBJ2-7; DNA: TGCGCCAGCGGCGAACAGGGGGAGTACGAGCAGTACTTC; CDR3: CASGEQGEYEQYF
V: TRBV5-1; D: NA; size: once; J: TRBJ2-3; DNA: TGCGCCAGCAGCTCTCAACCGGGAGAAAGAGATACGCAGTATTTT; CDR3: CASSSQPGERDTQYF